Listed below are T cell receptor beta chains from one sample, sequenced in a study of shared clonotypes between healthy human individuals. Repertoires were generated with immunoSEQ multiplex PCR, while TCRdb's copy carries only in-frame clones and drops some. This table has 2 million to 2.5 million clones, 90% to 95% appearing once. Sequenced sample: naive CD4+ T cells from PBMCs. The receptors derive from a man aged 18-30 years in good health. Some clones in this sample may be carry-over from other donors' samples. The CDR3 runs from the conserved cysteine through the conserved F or W. A D gene is named only where the DNA matches it firmly. Where a row states a size, it is once, few, many or the class of an expanded clone; other rows omit it.

d_call j_call v_call clone_size cdr3_nt cdr3_aa
TRBD2 TRBJ2-4 TRBV29-1 . TGCAGCGTCGCCCACGTAGCGGGAGAATTATCATGGAATGTTCGAGCCAAAAACATTCAGTACTTC CSVAHVAGELSWNVRAKNIQYF
. TRBJ1-1 TRBV6-1 . TGTGCCAGCAGTAGGGCGAGGAACACTGAAGCTTTCTTT CASSRARNTEAFF
. TRBJ1-1 TRBV6-6 . TGTGCCAGCAGCTTCCAGGGCCTGGCTTTCTTT CASSFQGLAFF
TRBD1 TRBJ2-1 TRBV5-1 . TGCGCCAGCAGCCGAGCCAGGGACAGTAGTGAGCAGTTCTTC CASSRARDSSEQFF
. TRBJ1-4 TRBV4-2 . TGTGCCAGCAGCCCCCGAGCGGGGGGGGAAAAACTGTTTTTT CASSPRAGGEKLFF
. TRBJ1-1 TRBV21-1 . TGTGCCAGTAAAGAAGCTTTCTTT CASKEAFF
. TRBJ2-2 TRBV7-9 . TGTGCCAGCAGCTCGGCGACCGGGACACGTAACACCGGGGAGCTGTTTTTT CASSSATGTRNTGELFF
TRBD2 TRBJ2-7 TRBV28 . TGTGCCAGCAGTACCCGACTAGCCTTCCCCCTCTACGAGCAGTACTTC CASSTRLAFPLYEQYF
. TRBJ1-2 TRBV20-1 . TGCAGTGCGTCTGACTATGGCTACACCTTC CSASDYGYTF
TRBD2 TRBJ2-7 TRBV7-2 . TGTGCCAGCAGTTATAGCGGGAGTTTTAAGCAGTACTTC CASSYSGSFKQYF
. TRBJ2-1 TRBV7-3 . TGTGCCAGCAGCCCCGGACAGAGTTACAATGAGCAGTTCTTC CASSPGQSYNEQFF
. TRBJ2-3 TRBV6-5 once TGTGCCAGCACGAGGGGGGATACGCAGTATTTT CASTRGDTQYF
. TRBJ1-2 TRBV5-6 . TGTGCCAGCAGCCCCGGACTGTATGGCTACACCTTC CASSPGLYGYTF
. TRBJ1-3 TRBV25-1 few TGTGCCAGCAGTGAATCCTCAGGGTATTGGGGAAACACCATATATTTT CASSESSGYWGNTIYF